This TCR beta chain was observed in a study of blood T cell repertoires in COVID-19. Trimming removed 2 bases from V and 2 bases from J, with 12 bases in between. Germline CDR1 reads MNHEY; CDR2 reads SVGAGI. This CDR3 is 15 amino acids long. Profiled with immunoSEQ multiplex PCR; TCRdb holds only in-frame clones, not every one. The profile shows 150,000 or so clones, about 92% of them singletons. This sequence joins TRBV6-5 and TRBJ1-2, with D maybe TRBD1 (5 bases). The sample was peripheral blood. The origin of this receptor is a man aged 55 to 70 with active or convalescent COVID-19. CDR3 protein: CASSYQGVENYGYTF. The CDR3 region has the DNA TGTGCCAGCAGTTACCAAGGGGTTGAGAACTATGGCTACACCTTC.